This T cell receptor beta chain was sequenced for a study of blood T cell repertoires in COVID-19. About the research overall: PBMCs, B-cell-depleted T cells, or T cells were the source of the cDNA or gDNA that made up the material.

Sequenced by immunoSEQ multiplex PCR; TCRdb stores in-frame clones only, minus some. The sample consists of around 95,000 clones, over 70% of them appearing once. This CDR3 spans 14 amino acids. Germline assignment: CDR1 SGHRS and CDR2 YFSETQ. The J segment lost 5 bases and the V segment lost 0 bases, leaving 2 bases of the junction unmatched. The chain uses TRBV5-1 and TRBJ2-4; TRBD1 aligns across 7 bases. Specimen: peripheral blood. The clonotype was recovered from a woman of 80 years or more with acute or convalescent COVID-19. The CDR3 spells CASSLEGAQNIQYF. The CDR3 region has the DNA TGCGCCAGCAGCTTGGAGGGGGCCCAAAACATTCAGTACTTC. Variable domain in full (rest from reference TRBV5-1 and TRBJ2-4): KAGVTQTPRYLIKTRGQQVTLSCSPISGHRSVSWYQQTPGQGLQFLFEYFSETQRNKGNFPGRFSGRQFSNSRSEMNVSTLELGDSALYLCASSLEGAQNIQYFGAGTRLSVL.